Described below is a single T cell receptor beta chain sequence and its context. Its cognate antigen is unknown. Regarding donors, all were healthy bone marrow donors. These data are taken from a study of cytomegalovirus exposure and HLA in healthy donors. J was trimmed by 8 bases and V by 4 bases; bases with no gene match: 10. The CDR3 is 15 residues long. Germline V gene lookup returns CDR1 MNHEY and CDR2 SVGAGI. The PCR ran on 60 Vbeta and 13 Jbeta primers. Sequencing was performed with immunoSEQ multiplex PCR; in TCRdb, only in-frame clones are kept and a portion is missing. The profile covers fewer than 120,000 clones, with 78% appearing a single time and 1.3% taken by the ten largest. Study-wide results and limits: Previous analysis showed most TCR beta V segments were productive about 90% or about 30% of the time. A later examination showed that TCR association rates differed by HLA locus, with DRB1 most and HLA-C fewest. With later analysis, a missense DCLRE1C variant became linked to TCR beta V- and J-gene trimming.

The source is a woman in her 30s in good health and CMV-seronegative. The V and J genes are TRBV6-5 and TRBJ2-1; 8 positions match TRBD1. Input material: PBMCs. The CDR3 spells CASSSLRTGSHEQFF. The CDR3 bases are TGTGCCAGCAGTTCCCTCCGGACAGGGAGCCATGAGCAGTTCTTC.